The 27 T cell receptor beta chains below all came from one sample that was sequenced in a study of molecular identifiers for immune sequencing clone quantification listed by TCRdb under 2018. The library was made by PCR. The data were produced on an Illumina HiSeq 4000. TCRdb reanalyzed the raw reads on its own, using fastp at Q25 for trimming and MiXCR for clone calling, and kept in-frame beta chains. A single entry per CDR3 protein holds the most common genes and DNA from its merged rows. The sample records 490,000 or so distinct CDR3 sequences, about 22% of which are singletons. Together, the top ten hold 0.84% of the sample. The sequencing input was naive CD8+ T cells from blood, with Jurkat cell RNA spiked in. The sample's cell subset or site, from its label and the paper: FACS-sorted CD8+CD4-CCR7+CD45RA+ naive T cells. The receptors stem from a human donor in good health. Some libraries in this study had Jurkat cell RNA spiked in.

The rearrangement joins TRBV6-5 to TRBJ1-4; D is unclear. The CDR3 consists of 16 residues. Trimming pared 0 bases from V and 8 bases from J, leaving 16 bases between. The germline V gene encodes CDR1 MNHEY and CDR2 SVGAGI. CDR3 region: CASSYSINALREKLFF. In nucleotides, the CDR3 is TGTGCCAGCAGTTACTCGATTAATGCCCTGCGGGAAAAACTGTTTTTT.

In this sample, this clonotype turned up a few times. The chain uses TRBV14 and TRBJ2-3, with unresolved D. This CDR3 comprises 14 residues. Germline V gives CDR1 SGHDN, CDR2 FVKESK. Trimming took 9 bases from V and 4 from J, leaving 17 bases between them. DNA for the CDR3: TGTGCCAGGCCAGGTAGGGAAGCCTCAGATACGCAGTATTTT. Its protein is CARPGREASDTQYF.

The V gene is TRBV20-1, the J gene TRBJ2-1, with D possibly called TRBD1 or TRBD2 (5 bases each). The CDR3 is 15 amino acids. CDR1 is DFQATT and CDR2 is SNEGSKA in the germline V gene (reference sequence). Trimming took off 6 bases at V and 0 bases at J, with 15 bases between the two ends. This chain's CDR3 is CSATGTPSSYNEQFF. DNA of the CDR3: TGCAGTGCCACCGGGACCCCCAGCTCCTACAATGAGCAGTTCTTC.

This clonotype was counted many times. The chain is built from TRBV6-2 or TRBV6-3 and TRBJ1-1, with TRBD1 matching over 9 bases. V shed 4 bases, J shed 3 bases, and the junction held 6 bases outside the gene matches. Germline CDR1 reads MNHEY; CDR2 reads SVGEGT. This CDR3 has 15 amino acids. The CDR3, as DNA: TGTGCCAGCAGTTTGGGGACAGGGAAAGACACTGAAGCTTTCTTT. This gives the protein CASSLGTGKDTEAFF.

To note about this clonotype: This may be a read error, as it is one base from a much larger clone. The V and J genes are TRBV2 and TRBJ2-3, with D tentatively TRBD1 or TRBD2 (5 bases each). Germline V gives CDR1 SNHLY, CDR2 FYNNEI. The CDR3 contains 12 residues. The V end lost 8 bases, the J end lost 2 bases, and 8 bases lay between the germline ends. The chain's CDR3 is CASGTNTDTQYF. The CDR3 bases are TGTGCCAGCGGGACCAACACAGATACGCAGTATTTT.

In this sample, this clonotype turned up many times. The chain uses TRBV9 and TRBJ2-7; D is undetermined. Per germline, CDR1 SGDLS and CDR2 YYNGEE. V was clipped by 4 bases and J by 0 bases, with 8 bases between them. This CDR3 is 13 amino acids long. The CDR3 protein is CASSPRNSYEQYF. In DNA, the CDR3 is TGTGCCAGCAGCCCTCGTAACTCCTACGAGCAGTACTTC. The full variable domain, with the rest looked up from reference TRBV9 and TRBJ2-7, is DSGVTQTPKHLITATGQRVTLRCSPRSGDLSVYWYQQSLDQGLQFLIQYYNGEERAKGNILERFSAQQFPDLHSELNLSSLELGDSALYFCASSPRNSYEQYFGPGTRLTVT.

As to this clonotype: This may come from a read error, since a much larger clone is one base off. The conserved phenylalanine or tryptophan is not found at the CDR3 terminus, so this likely reflects a read error. V and J are TRBV12-3 or TRBV12-4 and TRBJ1-4; 8 positions agree with TRBD1. The CDR3 contains 14 residues. J gave up 8 bases and V 5 bases, and 7 bases lay outside the gene matches. The CDR3 region is CASSQGQVKEKLFS. CDR3 DNA sequence: TGTGCCAGCAGTCAGGGACAGGTGAAAGAAAAACTGTTTTCT.

This clonotype was counted between two and nine times. V usage is TRBV12-3 or TRBV12-4 and J usage is TRBJ1-1, with TRBD1 matching 8 bases. This CDR3 spans 14 amino acids. V lost 4 bases and J lost 9; bases outside the gene matches: 10. CDR3: CASSSADRGVKAFF. The CDR3 coding sequence is TGTGCCAGCAGTTCCGCCGACAGGGGAGTTAAAGCTTTCTTT.

The chain combines TRBV7-6 with TRBJ2-2; 12 nucleotides align to TRBD2. J was trimmed by 2 bases and V by 2 bases; bases with no gene match: 3. The V gene's germline CDR1 is SGHVS and CDR2 FNYEAQ. This CDR3 has 17 residues. DNA of the CDR3: TGTGCCAGCAGCTTACAGACTAGCGGGAGTAACACCGGGGAGCTGTTTTTT. Protein product: CASSLQTSGSNTGELFF. Using reference TRBV7-6 and TRBJ2-2 for the parts outside the CDR3, the full variable domain is GAGVSQSPRYKVTKRGQDVALRCDPISGHVSLYWYRQALGQGPEFLTYFNYEAQQDKSGLPNDRFSAERPEGSISTLTIQRTEQRDSAMYRCASSLQTSGSNTGELFFGEGSRLTVL.

This clonotype was recorded many times. The V call is TRBV2, the J call TRBJ1-2; 8 nucleotides match TRBD1. V lost 5 bases, J lost 4 bases, and 9 bases stayed unmatched. The germline V gene has CDR1 SNHLY and CDR2 FYNNEI. The CDR3 is 15 amino acids. CDR3 in DNA: TGTGCCAGCAGTCCATTTGGACAGGGAGCCTATGGCTACACCTTC. It is translated as CASSPFGQGAYGYTF.

The chain recombines TRBV24-1 with TRBJ2-1; 7 bases match TRBD1. The J segment lost 6 bases and the V segment lost 5 bases, leaving 6 bases of the junction unmatched. The CDR3 loop spans 14 amino acids. Germline loops: CDR1 KGHDR, CDR2 SFDVKD. The CDR3 loop reads CATSATGLPNEQFF. The DNA of the CDR3 is TGTGCCACCAGTGCGACAGGGCTCCCCAATGAGCAGTTCTTC.

This clonotype was detected only a few times. This rearrangement joins TRBV28 to TRBJ2-1; D possibly corresponds to TRBD1 (5 bases). Germline V lookup: CDR1 MDHEN, CDR2 SYDVKM. This CDR3 region has 13 residues. Trimming removed 2 bases from V and 9 bases from J, with 11 bases in between. The CDR3 is CASSLQGASEQFF. Here the CDR3 DNA reads TGTGCCAGCAGTTTACAAGGGGCAAGTGAGCAGTTCTTC.

This clonotype was seen repeatedly, ten times or more. The gene calls are TRBV29-1 and TRBJ2-7, with D possibly being TRBD1 (5 bases). Germline CDR1 is SQVTM and CDR2 is ANQGSEA. V lost 4 bases and J lost 3, with 19 bases in between. There are 15 residues in the CDR3. CDR3 in DNA: TGCAGCGTTGTTGCAGCCGAGGACACCATCTACGAGCAGTACTTC. The encoded protein is CSVVAAEDTIYEQYF.

This clonotype was found a few times. The chain has TRBV27 and TRBJ2-7; D is tentatively TRBD1 or TRBD2 (5 bases each). Trimming removed 5 bases from V and 2 bases from J, with 13 bases in between. CDR3 length: 14 amino acids. The V gene's germline CDR1 is MNHEY and CDR2 SMNVEV (reference sequence). CDR3 region: CASSSVWGTYEQYF. The CDR3 DNA is TGTGCCAGCAGTAGTGTTTGGGGGACCTACGAGCAGTACTTC.

This clonotype was recorded at least ten times. V and J are TRBV6-1 and TRBJ2-3, with D tentatively TRBD1 (6 bases). The length of the CDR3 is 15 residues. Germline lookup yields CDR1 MNHNS and CDR2 SASEGT. V was trimmed by 7 bases and J by 2 bases, leaving 16 bases between them. CDR3 DNA: TGTGCCAGCACAGGACAGCTTAGGGTCACAGATACGCAGTATTTT. Amino acids: CASTGQLRVTDTQYF.

Only a few counts were recorded for this clonotype. The V gene is TRBV3-1, the J gene TRBJ2-5; weak D call: TRBD1 (5 bases). CDR3 length: 15 residues. The germline gives CDR1 LGHDT, CDR2 YNNKEL (reference sequence). Between the trimmed V and J ends, which lost 1 base and 5 bases, there was a span of 14 bases. CDR3 sequence: CASSQVPRAFETQYF. Written as DNA, the CDR3 is TGTGCCAGCAGCCAAGTACCCAGGGCTTTCGAGACCCAGTACTTC.

The V call is TRBV6-2 or TRBV6-3, the J call TRBJ2-1; 11 bases match TRBD2. J gave up 5 bases and V 8 bases, and 11 bases lay outside the gene matches. Germline CDR1 is MNHEY and CDR2 is SVGEGT. The CDR3 covers 16 residues. CDR3 sequence reads: CASQLTTSGRNNEQFF. For the CDR3, the DNA is TGTGCCAGCCAGTTGACAACTAGCGGGAGAAACAATGAGCAGTTCTTC.

The chain is built from TRBV7-9 and TRBJ1-4, with a possible D match to TRBD1 (6 bases). The CDR3 is 15 amino acids. V lost 4 bases to trimming and J lost 0 bases, with 9 bases between them. Looked up from germline, CDR1 is SEHNR and CDR2 is FQNEAQ (reference sequence). CDR3 sequence: CASSWTEATNEKLFF. As DNA, the CDR3 is TGTGCCAGCAGCTGGACAGAGGCAACTAATGAAAAACTGTTTTTT. The whole variable domain, filled in from reference TRBV7-9 and TRBJ1-4, reads DTGVSQNPRHKITKRGQNVTFRCDPISEHNRLYWYRQTLGQGPEFLTYFQNEAQLEKSRLLSDRFSAERPKGSFSTLEIQRTEQGDSAMYLCASSWTEATNEKLFFGSGTQLSVL.

This clonotype was seen more than once but under ten times. The chain carries TRBV27 and TRBJ2-7; 8 nucleotides align to TRBD1. Trimming cost V 2 bases and J 2 bases; bases outside gene matches: 5. Germline CDR1 reads MNHEY; CDR2 reads SMNVEV (reference sequence). The CDR3 has 15 amino acids. The CDR3 DNA is TGTGCCAGCAGTTTAGGCAGGGGGCCCACCTACGAGCAGTACTTC. Its translation: CASSLGRGPTYEQYF.

In nucleotides, the CDR3 is TGTGCCAGCAGTTGGGCAGCTTCGGATAATTCACCCCTCCACTTT. This translates into CASSWAASDNSPLHF. The chain couples TRBV27 to TRBJ1-6; no reliable D call. The V gene lost 4 bases and the J gene lost 5 bases, with 12 bases spanning the gap. The CDR3 sequence is 15 residues long. Germline V gives CDR1 MNHEY, CDR2 SMNVEV (reference sequence).

This clonotype was detected ten times or more. This chain uses TRBV4-3 with TRBJ2-4, with D hard to call. Germline V lookup: CDR1 LGHNA, CDR2 YSLEER. V was shortened by 0 bases and J by 6 bases, with 18 bases between the two germline ends. This CDR3 has 17 residues. CDR3 region: CASSQDSVRLGVNIQYF. The CDR3 DNA is TGCGCCAGCAGCCAAGACTCCGTTCGATTGGGTGTAAACATTCAGTACTTC.

The chain recombines TRBV5-1 with TRBJ2-2, with a weak D call TRBD2 (6 bases). Germline V gene sequence: CDR1 SGHRS, CDR2 YFSETQ. V lost 4 bases and J lost 5, with 12 bases in between. The CDR3 length is 14 residues. For the CDR3, the DNA is TGCGCCAGCAGCCCCGTTGGGGGGACCGGGGAGCTGTTTTTT. The encoded protein is CASSPVGGTGELFF. The full variable domain, completed using reference TRBV5-1 and TRBJ2-2, is KAGVTQTPRYLIKTRGQQVTLSCSPISGHRSVSWYQQTPGQGLQFLFEYFSETQRNKGNFPGRFSGRQFSNSRSEMNVSTLELGDSALYLCASSPVGGTGELFFGEGSRLTVL.

There are many counts of this clonotype. The CDR3 loop is CASHRAPPYEQYF. Here the CDR3 DNA reads TGTGCCAGCCACAGGGCACCCCCCTACGAGCAGTACTTC. V gene TRBV2 combines with J gene TRBJ2-7; D perhaps matches TRBD1 (6 bases). The CDR3 sequence is 13 residues long. V lost 8 bases, J lost 2 bases, and 13 bases lay in between. Germline lookup yields CDR1 SNHLY and CDR2 FYNNEI.

This clonotype was seen a handful of times. V gene TRBV4-1 combines with J gene TRBJ2-7; TRBD1 aligns across 8 bases. The length of the CDR3 is 13 residues. Germline CDR1 and CDR2: MGHRA and YSYEKL. V lost 4 bases and J lost 6; bases outside the gene matches: 5. CDR3 sequence reads: CASSRTQGGEQYF. Here the CDR3 DNA reads TGCGCCAGCAGCCGGACACAGGGGGGCGAGCAGTACTTC.

Concerning this clonotype itself: With a much larger clone just one base away, this may be a read error. CDR3 residues: CTSSYTGEKLFF. CDR3 nucleotides: TGTACCAGCAGCTATACCGGGGAAAAACTGTTTTTT. The chain uses TRBV7-9 and TRBJ1-4; D remains ambiguous. CDR3 length: 12 amino acids. Germline lookup yields CDR1 SEHNR and CDR2 FQNEAQ (reference sequence).

The chain employs TRBV24-1 and TRBJ2-2, with D unresolved. Trimming shortened V by 7 bases and J by 1 base, and 9 bases separated the two germline ends. Germline values: CDR1 KGHDR, CDR2 SFDVKD. CDR3 length: 14 amino acids. The CDR3 reads CATRSGGNTGELFF. The DNA for the CDR3 is TGTGCCACCAGATCAGGCGGGAACACCGGGGAGCTGTTTTTT.

V usage is TRBV3-1 and J usage is TRBJ2-3; D is unclear. Germline V gene lookup returns CDR1 LGHDT and CDR2 YNNKEL (reference sequence). The CDR3 has 16 residues. V was clipped by 1 base and J by 0 bases, with 11 bases between them. For the CDR3, the DNA is TGTGCCAGCAGCCAAGTTTCCCTTCCTAGCACAGATACGCAGTATTTT. Translating it yields CASSQVSLPSTDTQYF.